Listed below are T cell receptor beta chains from one sample, sequenced in a study of blood T cell repertoires in COVID-19. Clones were sequenced by immunoSEQ multiplex PCR, and TCRdb holds only the in-frame ones, with some missing. The sample lists approximately 190,000 clones; about nine tenths were seen once. Material: peripheral blood. The receptor source for this set is a man aged 70-80 years with active or convalescent COVID-19. Both conserved end residues are part of each CDR3. The D gene is left open where the match is weak. Not every row has a clone size; where given, it reads once, few, many or a size class.

cdr3_aa	cdr3_nt	d_call	v_call	j_call	clone_size
CASSPRRGDVDEQFF	TGTGCCAGCAGCCCGAGACGGGGGGACGTCGATGAGCAGTTCTTC	TRBD2	TRBV3-1/TRBV3-2	TRBJ2-1	NA
CASSPPGGLYEQYF	TGTGCCAGCAGCCCCCCGGGGGGGCTCTACGAGCAGTACTTC	TRBD2	TRBV28	TRBJ2-7	NA
CASSVVGRSSYNEQFF	TGTGCCAGCAGCGTAGTTGGGAGGAGCTCCTACAATGAGCAGTTCTTC	NA	TRBV9	TRBJ2-1	NA
CASSYNGAIGELFF	TGTGCCAGCAGTTACAATGGGGCGATCGGGGAGCTGTTTTTT	NA	TRBV6-6	TRBJ2-2	NA
CASSPPGQYNQPQHF	TGTGCCAGCTCACCACCGGGACAGTACAATCAGCCCCAGCATTTT	TRBD1	TRBV18	TRBJ1-5	NA
CASSPVTGANTIYF	TGTGCCAGCAGCCCTGTGACAGGGGCAAACACCATATATTTT	TRBD1	TRBV3-1/TRBV3-2	TRBJ1-3	NA
CAISESLAGGYEQYF	TGTGCCATCAGTGAGTCACTAGCGGGAGGGTACGAGCAGTACTTC	TRBD2	TRBV10-3	TRBJ2-7	NA
CASSIPPTGINTEAFF	TGTGCCAGTAGTATACCCCCGACAGGGATCAACACTGAAGCTTTCTTT	TRBD1	TRBV19	TRBJ1-1	NA
CSALPRSGAFF	TGCAGTGCCCTGCCGCGCTCCGGGGCTTTCTTT	NA	TRBV20-1	TRBJ1-1	NA
CASSQPGQGTDTQYF	TGCGCCAGCAGCCAACCCGGACAGGGGACAGATACGCAGTATTTT	TRBD1	TRBV4-1	TRBJ2-3	NA
CASSELVSFAGYTF	TGTGCCAGCAGTGAATTGGTGAGCTTTGCCGGCTACACCTTC	NA	TRBV25-1	TRBJ1-2	NA
CASTGWGGDTQYF	TGTGCCAGCACCGGGTGGGGGGGAGATACGCAGTATTTT	TRBD2	TRBV28	TRBJ2-3	NA
CASSQVRLAEDNEQFF	TGTGCCAGCAGCCAAGTACGGCTAGCGGAAGACAATGAGCAGTTCTTC	TRBD2	TRBV14	TRBJ2-1	once
CASSFGGSGANVLTF	TGTGCCAGCAGTTTCGGGGGGTCTGGGGCCAACGTCCTGACTTTC	TRBD2	TRBV28	TRBJ2-6	NA
CASSPVAFGPGEAFF	TGTGCCAGCTCACCAGTTGCCTTTGGGCCAGGCGAAGCTTTCTTT	NA	TRBV18	TRBJ1-1	NA
CASSLGQGEDPEAFF	TGTGCCAGCAGCCTAGGACAGGGGGAGGACCCTGAAGCTTTCTTT	TRBD1	TRBV7-9	TRBJ1-1	NA
CASSLLDGRTPPDTQYF	TGTGCCAGCAGCTTGTTGGACGGTAGGACACCCCCGGATACGCAGTATTTT	NA	TRBV5-5	TRBJ2-3	NA
CASSFRGQSLENTIYF	TGTGCCAGCAGTTTCAGGGGGCAATCTCTAGAAAACACCATATATTTT	TRBD1	TRBV28	TRBJ1-3	NA
CASRLRDRLMNTEAFF	TGCGCCAGCAGACTCCGGGACAGGCTAATGAACACTGAAGCTTTCTTT	TRBD1	TRBV10-1	TRBJ1-1	NA
CASSLQGVTDTQYF	TGTGCCAGCAGCTTACAGGGGGTCACGGATACGCAGTATTTT	TRBD1	TRBV5-4	TRBJ2-3	NA
CASSYAGDSYEQYF	TGTGCCAGCAGCTACGCCGGGGACTCCTACGAGCAGTACTTC	NA	TRBV13	TRBJ2-7	NA
CASSILAVSTDTQYF	TGTGCCAGTAGTATACTAGCGGTGAGCACAGATACGCAGTATTTT	TRBD2	TRBV19	TRBJ2-3	NA
CASSQTPSLAGALRSYEQYF	TGTGCCAGCAGCCAAACCCCCAGTCTGGCGGGAGCTCTCCGCTCCTACGAGCAGTACTTC	TRBD2	TRBV6-2/TRBV6-3	TRBJ2-7	once
CASSRDRGYEQYF	TGTGCCAGCAGCCGGGACAGGGGGTACGAGCAGTACTTC	TRBD1	TRBV6-5	TRBJ2-7	NA
CASSPRDYITDTQYF	TGTGCCAGCAGTCCAAGGGACTACATCACAGATACGCAGTATTTT	TRBD2	TRBV28	TRBJ2-3	NA
CASCREYSTEAFF	TGTGCCAGCTGCAGGGAATATAGCACTGAAGCTTTCTTT	NA	TRBV12-3/TRBV12-4	TRBJ1-1	NA
CASSVGPNQPQHF	TGTGCCAGCAGCGTGGGCCCCAATCAGCCCCAGCATTTT	NA	TRBV9	TRBJ1-5	NA
CASTGDNSPLHF	TGTGCCAGCACGGGGGATAATTCACCCCTCCACTTT	NA	TRBV2	TRBJ1-6	NA
CASSLEGQPNSPLHF	TGTGCCAGCAGCTTAGAAGGACAGCCTAATTCACCCCTCCACTTT	NA	TRBV7-2	TRBJ1-6	NA
CARKGGSNLNTGELFF	TGTGCCCGAAAAGGGGGTTCCAATTTAAACACCGGGGAGCTGTTTTTT	NA	TRBV27	TRBJ2-2	NA
CASRLGGGALHEQFF	TGTGCCAGTAGGCTGGGCGGGGGGGCCTTACATGAGCAGTTCTTC	TRBD2	TRBV19	TRBJ2-1	NA
CASSESQRAGTGELFF	TGTGCCAGCAGTGAAAGTCAGCGGGCAGGTACCGGGGAGCTGTTTTTT	NA	TRBV25-1	TRBJ2-2	once
CSVRVYNEQFF	TGCAGCGTACGCGTCTACAATGAGCAGTTCTTC	NA	TRBV29-1	TRBJ2-1	NA
CASSDQGGIRAEQYF	TGTGCCAGCAGTGATCAGGGGGGCATCAGAGCTGAGCAGTACTTC	NA	TRBV6-1	TRBJ2-7	NA
CATSEAGGRRGETQYF	TGTGCCACCTCAGAAGCGGGGGGCAGACGAGGGGAGACCCAGTACTTC	TRBD2	TRBV24-1	TRBJ2-5	NA
CASRGDRYGYTF	TGTGCCAGCAGGGGAGACAGGTATGGCTACACCTTC	NA	TRBV25-1	TRBJ1-2	NA
CASSLGTVSGANVLTF	TGTGCCAGCAGCTTAGGGACAGTGTCTGGGGCCAACGTCCTGACTTTC	NA	TRBV11-2	TRBJ2-6	NA
CASSPGQDYGYTF	TGTGCCAGCTCACCAGGTCAGGACTATGGCTACACCTTC	NA	TRBV18	TRBJ1-2	NA
CASSPGGANTGELFF	TGTGCCAGCAGTCCGGGGGGGGCGAACACCGGGGAGCTGTTTTTT	TRBD2	TRBV28	TRBJ2-2	NA
CASSQNVGVETQYF	TGTGCCAGCAGCCAGAATGTCGGGGTAGAGACCCAGTACTTC	NA	TRBV25-1	TRBJ2-5	NA
CASWDRVTDTQYF	TGTGCCAGCTGGGACAGGGTCACAGATACGCAGTATTTT	TRBD1	TRBV7-8	TRBJ2-3	NA
CASSLSTDPSGTIYF	TGTGCCAGCTCACTTTCGACGGATCCTTCGGGCACCATATATTTT	NA	TRBV18	TRBJ1-3	NA
CAISESDRGTEAFF	TGTGCCATCAGTGAGTCGGACAGGGGCACTGAAGCTTTCTTT	TRBD1	TRBV10-3	TRBJ1-1	NA
CASSRMKTGGRITEAFF	TGTGCCAGCAGCCGAATGAAGACAGGGGGCCGAATCACTGAAGCTTTCTTT	TRBD1	TRBV27	TRBJ1-1	NA
CASRNDSIYGYTF	TGTGCCAGCAGGAACGACAGCATCTATGGCTACACCTTC	NA	TRBV7-9	TRBJ1-2	NA
CASSPGLQETQYF	TGTGCCAGCTCACCTGGCTTACAAGAGACCCAGTACTTC	NA	TRBV18	TRBJ2-5	NA
CASSSTGGSYNEQFF	TGTGCCAGCAGTTCGACAGGGGGATCCTACAATGAGCAGTTCTTC	TRBD1	TRBV6-5	TRBJ2-1	NA
CASSLSGQRIDTQYF	TGTGCCAGCAGTTTATCTGGACAGAGGATAGATACGCAGTATTTT	NA	TRBV28	TRBJ2-3	NA
CASSLLIPGHQGANVLTF	TGTGCCAGCAGTTTACTCATCCCAGGACACCAAGGGGCCAACGTCCTGACTTTC	NA	TRBV27	TRBJ2-6	NA
CASSSSPGQGGTEAFF	TGTGCCAGCAGCTCAAGCCCGGGACAGGGGGGCACTGAAGCTTTCTTT	TRBD1	TRBV7-9	TRBJ1-1	NA
CASSLSGVTQYF	TGTGCCAGCAGTTTATCCGGGGTCACGCAGTATTTT	NA	TRBV27	TRBJ2-3	NA
CASSLNYRGQGTEAFF	TGTGCCAGCAGCTTGAATTACAGGGGGCAGGGCACTGAAGCTTTCTTT	TRBD1	TRBV7-2	TRBJ1-1	NA
CASSTYGTGPYEQYF	TGTGCCAGCAGCACCTACGGGACAGGCCCCTACGAGCAGTACTTC	TRBD1	TRBV6-5	TRBJ2-7	few
CASSRSGGALDTQYF	TGTGCCAGCAGCCGCAGCGGGGGGGCCTTGGATACGCAGTATTTT	TRBD2	TRBV7-2	TRBJ2-3	many
CASSEALRSNEQFF	TGTGCCAGCAGTGAAGCGCTGAGGTCCAATGAGCAGTTCTTC	NA	TRBV2	TRBJ2-1	few
CASSTFTGVNTGELFF	TGCGCCAGCAGCACATTTACAGGGGTAAACACCGGGGAGCTGTTTTTT	TRBD1	TRBV5-1	TRBJ2-2	few
CASSRQGVTEAFF	TGTGCCAGCAGCCGACAGGGTGTGACTGAAGCTTTCTTT	TRBD1	TRBV6-5	TRBJ1-1	NA
CASSSQVGGTQYF	TGTGCCAGCAGCTCCCAGGTGGGGGGTACGCAGTATTTT	NA	TRBV7-7	TRBJ2-3	few
CASSQAPSSSYEQYF	TGTGCCAGCAGCCAAGCCCCTAGCTCCTCCTACGAGCAGTACTTC	NA	TRBV3-1/TRBV3-2	TRBJ2-7	NA